The 9 T cell receptor beta chains in this list originate from one sample, sequenced in a study of cytomegalovirus exposure and HLA in healthy donors. PCR employed 60 Vbeta and 13 Jbeta primers. Repertoires were generated with immunoSEQ multiplex PCR, while TCRdb's copy carries only in-frame clones and drops some. The sample includes 100,000 to 150,000 clones, more than 80% seen only once; the top ten take 7.5% to 9.5%. The sequencing input was PBMCs. Receptor source: a man aged 25-45 years in good health and CMV-seropositive.

The chain combines TRBV6-1 with TRBJ2-7; 9 nucleotides align to TRBD2. Germline CDR1 and CDR2: MNHNS and SASEGT. The CDR3 totals 17 residues. The V and J ends lost 3 bases and 9 bases, in that order; junction bases with no gene match: 18. The chain's CDR3 is CASSDPSLSEPREGQYF. The DNA for the CDR3 is TGTGCCAGCAGTGATCCCTCCCTTTCCGAGCCGCGGGAGGGGCAGTACTTC.

The rearrangement links TRBV7-3 to TRBJ2-1; tentative D call: TRBD1 (5 bases). V was shortened by 5 bases and J by 6 bases, with 8 bases between the two germline ends. This CDR3 is 12 amino acids long. The V gene's germline CDR1 is SGHTA and CDR2 FQGTGA. CDR3 bases: TGTGCCAGCAGCCCCACAGGCAATGAGCAGTTCTTC. This encodes CASSPTGNEQFF.

This chain links TRBV15 with TRBJ1-2; D is unresolved. Germline CDR1 and CDR2: LNHNV and YYDKDF (reference sequence). The V gene lost 0 bases and the J gene lost 3 bases, with 5 bases spanning the gap. The CDR3 has 13 residues. CDR3 in amino acids: CATSRDRDYGYTF. DNA for the CDR3: TGTGCCACCAGCAGAGATCGCGACTATGGCTACACCTTC. The full variable domain, with the rest looked up from reference TRBV15 and TRBJ1-2, is DAMVIQNPRYQVTQFGKPVTLSCSQTLNHNVMYWYQQKSSQAPKLLFHYYDKDFNNEADTPDNFQSRRPNTSFCFLDIRSPGLGDTAMYLCATSRDRDYGYTFGSGTRLTVV.

V usage is TRBV30 and J usage is TRBJ1-1; TRBD1 agrees at 9 bases. Germline CDR1 GTSNPN, CDR2 SVGIG (reference sequence). The CDR3 has 15 residues. Trimming at V came to 4 bases and at J to 1 base, leaving 7 bases not matched to a gene. CDR3 bases: TGTGCCTGGAAGGGACAGGGTATGAAGAACACTGAAGCTTTCTTT. This translates into CAWKGQGMKNTEAFF.

V usage is TRBV28 and J usage is TRBJ1-2, with 7 bases lining up with TRBD1. The junction had 4 bases not matched to a gene; V was cut back by 1 base and J by 5 bases. Germline V lookup: CDR1 MDHEN, CDR2 SYDVKM. CDR3 length: 14 residues. Here the CDR3 reads CASSLYSGGYGYTF. The CDR3 nucleotides read TGTGCCAGCAGTTTATATTCAGGGGGGTATGGCTACACCTTC.

The DNA of the CDR3 is TGTGCCAGCAGGGCGTTGGACAGGCGCACAGATACGCAGTATTTT. Residues: CASRALDRRTDTQYF. This chain connects TRBV5-6 to TRBJ2-3, with 7 bases that match TRBD1. This CDR3 has 15 residues. V shed 5 bases, J shed 1 base, and the junction held 7 bases outside the gene matches. Germline V CDR1 and CDR2: SGHDT, YYEEEE.

The J gene is TRBJ1-5, the V gene TRBV7-8; 9 nucleotides agree with TRBD1. Trimming removed 5 bases from V and 6 bases from J; junction bases left unmatched: 2. Germline assignment: CDR1 SGHVS and CDR2 FQNEAQ. The CDR3 has 13 amino acids. CDR3 region: CASSHRGPQPQHF. The CDR3 DNA sequence: TGTGCCAGCAGCCACAGGGGGCCTCAGCCCCAGCATTTT.

This clone was picked up a small number of times. The junction differs from germline at one of its ends, possibly a read error. The chain combines TRBV13 with TRBJ2-6, with 9 positions matching TRBD1. This CDR3 region has 17 residues. CDR1 and CDR2 from the germline V gene are PRHDT and FYEKMQ (reference sequence). The DNA of the CDR3 is TGTGCCAGCAGCCTACAGGGGGCGCGTCGTGGGGCCAACGGCCTGACTTTC. Its protein is CASSLQGARRGANGLTF.

This clone has a handful of counts. DNA for the CDR3: TGTGCCAGCAGCTTGGCACCTTTCCGGGACAAAAGCTCCTACGAGCAGTACTTC. Encoded protein: CASSLAPFRDKSSYEQYF. This rearrangement joins TRBV5-6 to TRBJ2-5; a weak D match, TRBD1 (6 bases). The J call could be wrong; TRBJ2-7 is a better fit for the DNA end. Germline CDR1 SGHDT, CDR2 YYEEEE. This CDR3 has 18 residues.